The 21 T cell receptor beta chains below come from one sample, sequenced in a study of technical replicates of blood from several donors. The assay was immunoSEQ multiplex PCR, and TCRdb's table has in-frame clones only and misses some. This sample has under 85,000 clones, with about 92% found just once. The sequenced sample consisted of T cells isolated from PBMCs. These receptors were taken from a human donor in good health.

V gene TRBV4-3 combines with J gene TRBJ2-3; a possible D gene is TRBD1 (5 bases). The germline V and J ends were trimmed by 8 bases and 4 bases, with 19 bases remaining between them. From germline, CDR1 is LGHNA and CDR2 YSLEER. The CDR3 consists of 15 residues. CDR3 DNA sequence: TGCGCCAGCCCTAGTAGGGCAGGGCGGTCAGATACGCAGTATTTT. Translating gives CASPSRAGRSDTQYF.

This sequence joins TRBV6-5 and TRBJ1-2; D gene ambiguous. CDR3 length equals 16 residues. V was trimmed by 0 bases and J by 5 bases, leaving 16 bases between them. Germline V CDR1 and CDR2: MNHEY, SVGAGI. The CDR3 sequence is CASSYSKVLGRYGYTF. The CDR3 DNA reads TGTGCCAGCAGTTACTCGAAGGTACTAGGACGATATGGCTACACCTTC.

V and J are TRBV4-2 and TRBJ2-7; D possibly corresponds to TRBD2 (5 bases). This CDR3 is 16 amino acids long. Germline CDR1 reads LGHNA; CDR2 reads YNFKEQ. V dropped 1 base and J dropped 6 bases, with 19 bases sitting between them. As DNA, the CDR3 is TGTGCCAGCAGCCAAGGAGTCCAGGCTTACCGGGGCGAGCAGTACTTC. Translation gives CASSQGVQAYRGEQYF.

The CDR3 region is CASRGGTEAFF. The CDR3 DNA sequence: TGCGCCAGCAGGGGGGGCACTGAAGCTTTCTTT. The rearrangement links TRBV5-1 to TRBJ1-1; possibly TRBD1 for D (5 bases). Trimming stripped 5 bases from V and 4 bases from J, with 6 bases between. The germline V gene has CDR1 SGHRS and CDR2 YFSETQ. The CDR3 covers 11 residues.

The V call is TRBV2, the J call TRBJ1-2, with TRBD1 as a possible D gene (6 bases). The CDR3 has 15 amino acids. CDR1 and CDR2 from the germline V gene are SNHLY and FYNNEI. V lost 8 bases and J 5 bases, leaving 21 bases between the germline ends. The CDR3 nucleotides read TGTGCCAGCTCGTTAAAGGGCCGGGACATATATGGCTACACCTTC. Translated: CASSLKGRDIYGYTF.

The V call is TRBV6-1, the J call TRBJ1-3; D gene uncertain. Germline V gene sequence: CDR1 MNHNS, CDR2 SASEGT. V was shortened by 3 bases and J by 6 bases, with 12 bases between the two germline ends. The CDR3 extends over 14 amino acids. CDR3 sequence reads: CASSDSGFENTIYF. The CDR3, as DNA: TGTGCCAGCAGTGATTCGGGGTTTGAAAACACCATATATTTT.

The chain combines TRBV11-2 with TRBJ1-4, with unresolved D. CDR1 and CDR2 from the germline V gene are SGHAT and FQNNGV. The CDR3 sequence is 14 residues long. Trimming stripped 3 bases from V and 0 bases from J, with 5 bases between. This chain's CDR3 is CASSFSATNEKLFF. The CDR3 bases are TGTGCCAGCAGCTTCAGTGCAACTAATGAAAAACTGTTTTTT.

The chain has TRBV6-6 and TRBJ2-5, with D tentatively TRBD2 (6 bases). With 7 bases removed from V and 1 base from J, the gap between germline ends came to 7 bases. The V gene's germline CDR1 is MNHNY and CDR2 SVGAGI (reference sequence). The CDR3 totals 12 residues. The CDR3 sequence is CASMGGQETQYF. The CDR3 DNA reads TGTGCCAGCATGGGGGGCCAAGAGACCCAGTACTTC.

This clone was found once. This sequence joins TRBV10-1 and TRBJ1-5, with D tentatively TRBD1 (5 bases). CDR1 is WNHNN and CDR2 is SYGVQD in the germline V gene (reference sequence). The CDR3 runs to 15 residues. With 6 bases removed from V and 9 bases from J, the gap between germline ends came to 21 bases. The CDR3 DNA sequence: TGCGCCAGCAGGATGACAGTCTTCAGTAGTCTGCCCCAGCATTTT. It is translated as CASRMTVFSSLPQHF.

The chain couples TRBV7-6 to TRBJ2-1, with no clear D. Trimming cost V 3 bases and J 0 bases, with 3 bases left between them. Germline CDR1 and CDR2: SGHVS and FNYEAQ. CDR3 size: 13 residues. CDR3: CASSLSSYNEQFF. The CDR3 coding sequence is TGTGCCAGCAGCTTGAGCTCCTACAATGAGCAGTTCTTC.

The chain is built from TRBV11-2 and TRBJ2-1; D remains unclear. CDR3 length: 16 residues. V lost 3 bases and J lost 4, with 16 bases in between. Germline-derived CDR1 and CDR2 are SGHAT and FQNNGV. CDR3 amino acids: CASSFYFSPLYNEQFF. The CDR3 nucleotides read TGTGCCAGCAGCTTCTACTTCTCCCCCCTATACAATGAGCAGTTCTTC.

The chain recombines TRBV4-1 with TRBJ2-7, with D perhaps matching TRBD1 (7 bases). From germline, CDR1 is MGHRA and CDR2 YSYEKL. The CDR3 runs to 18 residues. Trimming removed 4 bases from V and 1 base from J, with 23 bases in between. CDR3 region: CASSLGIGGGDRSYEQYF. The CDR3 DNA is TGCGCCAGCAGCCTGGGGATAGGAGGGGGCGATCGGTCCTACGAGCAGTACTTC.

This rearrangement joins TRBV6-1 to TRBJ1-5, with D hard to call. CDR3 length: 14 amino acids. Deletions cut 6 bases from V and 6 bases from J, with 15 bases between. Germline CDR1 reads MNHNS; CDR2 reads SASEGT. This CDR3 is CASSASGLGQPQHF. CDR3 DNA: TGTGCCAGCAGCGCTAGCGGGCTGGGTCAGCCCCAGCATTTT.

The chain couples TRBV29-1 to TRBJ2-2; 9 nucleotides agree with TRBD1. Trimming cost V 8 bases and J 4 bases; bases outside gene matches: 8. Germline lookup yields CDR1 SQVTM and CDR2 ANQGSEA. CDR3 length: 14 amino acids. The CDR3 coding sequence is TGCAGCTCCATTCTGGGACAGGGCACCGGGGAGCTGTTTTTT. Translating it yields CSSILGQGTGELFF.

This chain uses TRBV29-1 with TRBJ2-6; D ambiguous. V was cut by 1 base and J by 1 base, with 2 bases left in between. CDR3 length: 13 amino acids. Per germline, CDR1 SQVTM and CDR2 ANQGSEA. The CDR3 here is CSVEASGANVLTF. The CDR3 bases are TGCAGCGTTGAAGCTTCTGGGGCCAACGTCCTGACTTTC.

The chain couples TRBV19 to TRBJ1-3; D gene ambiguous. Germline V CDR1 and CDR2: LNHDA, SQIVND (reference sequence). Trimming removed 5 bases at V and 2 bases at J, with 16 bases between. CDR3 size: 16 residues. The CDR3 nucleotides read TGTGCCAGTAGTCACGTCTCCGGGGAGGCTGGAAACACCATATATTTT. Protein: CASSHVSGEAGNTIYF.

The chain employs TRBV11-2 and TRBJ2-1, with D possibly being TRBD2 (5 bases). The CDR3 has 14 residues. Germline V lookup: CDR1 SGHAT, CDR2 FQNNGV. The V end was cut by 5 bases, the J end by 3 bases, with 11 bases between. The CDR3 DNA sequence: TGTGCCAGCAGCGCCCAAACTAGCTACAATGAGCAGTTCTTC. It yields the protein CASSAQTSYNEQFF.

In its sample, this clone was seen once. This rearrangement joins TRBV2 to TRBJ2-1; 8 bases match TRBD2. After removal of 6 bases from V and 0 bases from J, the junction contained 4 bases not matched to a gene. CDR1 is SNHLY and CDR2 is FYNNEI in the germline V gene. The CDR3 loop spans 15 amino acids. The CDR3 DNA follows: TGTGCCAGCAGGGTAAGCGGGAGCTCCTACAATGAGCAGTTCTTC. This sequence encodes CASRVSGSSYNEQFF. Filled out from reference TRBV2 and TRBJ2-1, the complete variable domain reads EPEVTQTPSHQVTQMGQEVILRCVPISNHLYFYWYRQILGQKVEFLVSFYNNEISEKSEIFDDQFSVERPDGSNFTLKIRSTKLEDSAMYFCASRVSGSSYNEQFFGPGTRLTVL.

The CDR3 sequence is CASSLSVEGGTEAFF. DNA of the CDR3: TGTGCCAGCAGTTTATCAGTTGAAGGCGGAACTGAAGCTTTCTTT. The chain is built from TRBV27 and TRBJ1-1; the D is unclear. CDR3 length equals 15 residues. V was trimmed by 0 bases and J by 5 bases, leaving 13 bases between them. Germline loops: CDR1 MNHEY, CDR2 SMNVEV (reference sequence).

The chain carries TRBV9 and TRBJ2-6, with D unclear. The V gene's germline CDR1 is SGDLS and CDR2 YYNGEE. The CDR3 is 14 residues long. V lost 2 bases and J lost 2, with 5 bases in between. The CDR3 sequence: CASSVNTGANVLTF. DNA for the CDR3: TGTGCCAGCAGCGTTAACACTGGGGCCAACGTCCTGACTTTC.

CDR3 protein: CASSLAATGANVLTF. Written as DNA, the CDR3 is TGTGCCAGCAGCTTAGCAGCGACCGGGGCCAACGTCCTGACTTTC. This chain connects TRBV11-2 to TRBJ2-6; no clear D. Per germline, CDR1 SGHAT and CDR2 FQNNGV. The CDR3 sequence is 15 residues long. V gave up 1 base and J gave up 4 bases, with 8 bases separating them.